The clone carrying this T cell receptor beta chain was picked up one time. Antigen unknown. This record belongs to a study of T cell responses to AZD1222 COVID-19 vaccine. Study-level results: Only after the peak T cell response were repertoires sampled.

Sequencing used immunoSEQ multiplex PCR; TCRdb keeps in-frame clones, though not all of them. The table has about 150,000 clones, roughly 90% seen once. Germline V gene data show CDR1 as SEHNR and CDR2 as FQNEAQ (reference sequence). V was cut by 4 bases and J by 0 bases, with 12 bases left in between. The CDR3 length is 15 residues. The sequencing used peripheral blood, collected 28 days after the second AZD1222 dose. The TCR sequence derives from an adult who received the AZD1222 COVID-19 vaccine. This chain uses TRBV7-9 with TRBJ1-2; D unresolved. CDR3 amino acids: CASSSFGQTNYGYTF. For the CDR3, the DNA is TGTGCCAGCAGCTCCTTCGGTCAGACTAACTATGGCTACACCTTC.